These 14 T cell receptor beta chains originate from one sample sequenced in a study of control samples from healthy donors and cancer patients. Clones were sequenced by immunoSEQ multiplex PCR, and TCRdb holds only the in-frame ones, with some missing. The table records over 15,000 clones, about 82% of them present only once. Material for sequencing was PBMCs. These receptors were taken from a woman in her 70s with colorectal cancer.

CDR3 nucleotide sequence: TGTGCCAGCAGCCATAGGGACAGGGATTACGAGCAGTACTTC. This sequence encodes CASSHRDRDYEQYF. This rearrangement joins TRBV11-3 to TRBJ2-7; TRBD1 aligns across 9 bases. Germline V gene lookup returns CDR1 SGHNT and CDR2 YENEEA. Trimming at V came to 5 bases and at J to 4 bases, leaving 6 bases not matched to a gene. CDR3 length: 14 amino acids.

The V and J genes are TRBV7-9 and TRBJ2-7, with 7 bases aligning to TRBD2. Germline V lookup: CDR1 SEHNR, CDR2 FQNEAQ (reference sequence). V was clipped by 5 bases and J by 0 bases; unmatched bases: 10. The CDR3 is 16 amino acids. DNA of the CDR3: TGTGCCAGCAGCCCCCGGGAGGTGATTATCTCCTACGAGCAGTACTTC. It encodes CASSPREVIISYEQYF.

The chain's CDR3 is CSVEDWEQGYEQYF. CDR3 coding DNA: TGCAGCGTTGAAGATTGGGAACAGGGCTACGAGCAGTACTTC. The J gene is TRBJ2-7, the V gene TRBV29-1, with D possibly TRBD1 on 6 matching bases. Trimming shortened V by 0 bases and J by 3 bases, and 12 bases separated the two germline ends. CDR3 length: 14 amino acids. In germline, CDR1 is SQVTM, CDR2 ANQGSEA.

This sequence joins TRBV18 and TRBJ2-7; 12 bases map to TRBD1. Germline V gene data show CDR1 as KGHSH and CDR2 as LQKENI. Trimming cost V 2 bases and J 6 bases; bases outside gene matches: 5. The CDR3 spans 15 residues. This CDR3 reads CASSPNRDRGLEQYF. The CDR3 coding sequence is TGTGCCAGCTCACCAAACCGGGACAGGGGGCTCGAGCAGTACTTC.

A single count supports this clone. The CDR3 sequence: CASRAQGTEQYF. CDR3 nucleotides: TGTGCCAGCAGGGCGCAGGGTACCGAGCAGTACTTC. The chain joins TRBV27 to TRBJ2-7, with a possible D match to TRBD1 (5 bases). Germline CDR1 and CDR2: MNHEY and SMNVEV (reference sequence). The CDR3 contains 12 residues. Trimming shortened V by 6 bases and J by 6 bases, and 12 bases separated the two germline ends.

The V and J genes are TRBV10-3 and TRBJ1-1; possibly TRBD1 for D (5 bases). V was trimmed by 1 base and J by 10 bases, leaving 25 bases between them. CDR1 is ENHRY and CDR2 is SYGVKD in the germline V gene. The CDR3 spans 17 residues. CDR3: CAISELNIRDPSPGAFF. In DNA form, the CDR3 reads TGTGCCATCAGTGAGTTAAATATCCGGGACCCCTCGCCCGGAGCTTTCTTT.

V is TRBV4-3 and J is TRBJ2-3; TRBD2 matches at 9 bases. Per germline, CDR1 LGHNA and CDR2 YSLEER. This CDR3 contains 17 residues. J was trimmed by 5 bases and V by 1 base; bases with no gene match: 10. The CDR3, as DNA: TGCGCCAGCAGCCAAGCATGGGGTAGCGGGGGTCAAGATACGCAGTATTTT. Translating gives CASSQAWGSGGQDTQYF.

The rearrangement links TRBV20-1 to TRBJ2-1; D not resolved. Germline V gene lookup returns CDR1 DFQATT and CDR2 SNEGSKA (reference sequence). Trimming took off 6 bases at V and 8 bases at J, with 5 bases between the two ends. CDR3 size: 9 residues. This CDR3 is CSAGHEQFF. CDR3 sequence (DNA): TGCAGTGCGGGCCATGAGCAGTTCTTC.

The chain combines TRBV7-9 with TRBJ2-1, with 15 bases identical to TRBD2. V lost 0 bases to trimming and J lost 15 bases; unmatched junction nucleotides: 6. CDR1 is SEHNR and CDR2 is FQNEAQ in the germline V gene (reference sequence). This CDR3 has 15 residues. The CDR3 protein is CASSLAGTSGGSGFF. In nucleotides, the CDR3 is TGTGCCAGCAGCTTAGCCGGGACTAGCGGGGGGTCGGGGTTCTTC.

The chain carries TRBV6-5 and TRBJ2-7; 10 nucleotides agree with TRBD2. Germline CDR1 reads MNHEY; CDR2 reads SVGAGI. The CDR3 is 14 residues long. The V gene end was trimmed by 4 bases and the J gene end by 4 bases; junction bases not matched to a gene: 4. CDR3 sequence (DNA): TGTGCCAGCAGTTTCGGGACTAGCGAATACGAGCAGTACTTC. As protein: CASSFGTSEYEQYF.

The chain couples TRBV5-6 to TRBJ1-5; D is possibly TRBD1 (5 bases). The CDR3 spans 14 residues. Trimming stripped 5 bases from V and 6 bases from J, with 15 bases between. CDR1 is SGHDT, CDR2 YYEEEE, per germline. The CDR3 reads CASRQGMGSQPQHF. The CDR3 DNA reads as TGTGCCAGCAGGCAGGGTATGGGGAGTCAGCCCCAGCATTTT.

This rearrangement joins TRBV7-2 to TRBJ2-5, with TRBD2 matching 7 bases. The germline gives CDR1 SGHTA, CDR2 FQGNSA. J lost 4 bases, V lost 5 bases, and 4 bases had no gene match. The CDR3 consists of 13 residues. As DNA, the CDR3 is TGTGCCAGCAGCCTTGGGGGGGGAGAGACCCAGTACTTC. Translation: CASSLGGGETQYF.

This chain connects TRBV5-4 to TRBJ2-6; 9 bases fit TRBD1. CDR3 length: 19 residues. Germline CDR1 SGHNT, CDR2 YYREEE (reference sequence). V was pared by 4 bases and J by 2 bases, with 13 bases of the junction left unmatched. The CDR3 here is CASSPHKIQGAAGANVLTF. In nucleotides, the CDR3 is TGTGCCAGCAGCCCACATAAGATACAGGGGGCGGCTGGGGCCAACGTCCTGACTTTC.

The V gene is TRBV5-1, the J gene TRBJ2-3; no definite D call. CDR1 SGHRS and CDR2 YFSETQ come from the germline V gene. The CDR3 has 15 amino acids. V was pared by 4 bases and J by 2 bases, with 14 bases between. The CDR3 DNA reads as TGCGCCAGCAGCCTGGGGAATGTTCTCACAGATACGCAGTATTTT. This encodes CASSLGNVLTDTQYF.